This T cell receptor (beta chain) was obtained from a study of shared clonotypes between healthy human individuals. Notes on the study in general: A few donors had about 5% of their naive CD4 clonotypes in common.

This clone was found once. The antigen is unknown. V lost 3 bases and J lost 6; bases outside the gene matches: 5. The germline gives CDR1 MDHEN, CDR2 SYDVKM. CDR3 length equals 15 residues. Measured with immunoSEQ multiplex PCR; TCRdb has only the in-frame clones, and not every one. Of 1 million to 1.2 million clones in the sample, approximately 80% were seen once. This TCR was sampled from a man aged 18-30 years in good health. Some clones in this sample may be carry-over from other donors' samples. The V gene is TRBV28, the J gene TRBJ2-1, with 10 bases identical to TRBD2. Input material: memory CD4+ T cells from PBMCs. Subset described: CD45RA-negative fraction. In DNA, the CDR3 is TGTGCCAGCAGTTTGCTAGCGGGAGTGGTCAATGAGCAGTTCTTC. Translated, it gives CASSLLAGVVNEQFF.